This T cell receptor beta chain originates from a study of control samples from healthy donors and cancer patients. The repertoire was sequenced with immunoSEQ multiplex PCR; TCRdb's copy has only in-frame clones and lacks some. There are over 20,000 clones in the sample; about 81% occur only once, and around 23% lies in the top ten. Germline V gene sequence: CDR1 SGHAT, CDR2 FQNNGV. This CDR3 comprises 14 residues. V lost 3 bases and J 6 bases, leaving 9 bases between the germline ends. This sequence joins TRBV11-2 and TRBJ1-6; D is possibly TRBD1 (6 bases). The specimen sequenced was PBMCs. This TCR was sampled from a man in his 60s with colorectal cancer. CDR3 DNA: TGTGCCAGCAGCTTCCAGGGGATTAATTCACCCCTCCACTTT. This codes for CASSFQGINSPLHF.